These 17 T cell receptor beta chains originate from one sample sequenced in a study of CD8 T cells in ankylosing spondylitis. Points from the study as a whole: Blood from ankylosing spondylitis patients appeared to carry a characteristic roughly 8-variant TCR beta motif.

These receptors' antigens are unknown. TCRdb re-called the 5' RACE reads through MiXCR, storing one row per CDR3 protein. The sample yields roughly 350,000 distinct CDR3 sequences, 7% to 9% seen once. The sequencing input was blood, either unsorted or a sorted T cell fraction (not recorded which). These receptors came from a male donor with ankylosing spondylitis.

This clonotype has only a few counts. V usage is TRBV5-4 and J usage is TRBJ1-3; D is undetermined. Deletions cut 4 bases from V and 1 base from J, with 9 bases between. Germline V gene data show CDR1 as SGHNT and CDR2 as YYREEE (reference sequence). This CDR3 has 14 amino acids. CDR3 amino acids: CASSGGISGNTIYF. As DNA, the CDR3 is TGTGCCAGCAGCGGAGGAATTTCTGGAAACACCATATATTTT.

This clonotype has just a few counts. The DNA of the CDR3 is TGTGCCAGCAGGGTCAGGGCTAGCAATCAGCCCCAGCATTTT. As protein: CASRVRASNQPQHF. V usage is TRBV27 and J usage is TRBJ1-5; D possibly corresponds to TRBD1 (5 bases). Germline CDR1 reads MNHEY; CDR2 reads SMNVEV (reference sequence). The CDR3 loop spans 14 amino acids. V dropped 6 bases and J dropped 0 bases, with 9 bases sitting between them.

This chain uses TRBV29-1 with TRBJ2-3; no definite D call. V was trimmed by 7 bases and J by 0 bases, leaving 14 bases between them. The CDR3 consists of 14 residues. Per germline, CDR1 SQVTM and CDR2 ANQGSEA. CDR3 bases: TGCAGCGCCAGACTGTACACTAGCACAGATACGCAGTATTTT. Translating gives CSARLYTSTDTQYF.

This clonotype has only a few counts. This chain uses TRBV3-1 with TRBJ2-5, with 13 bases lining up with TRBD2. The CDR3 is 16 amino acids. Germline V gene lookup returns CDR1 LGHDT and CDR2 YNNKEL (reference sequence). Unmatched junction bases numbered 6, after V lost 3 bases and J lost 5 bases. The CDR3 DNA sequence: TGTGCCAGCAGCCACAGACTAGCGGGAGGATTGGAGACCCAGTACTTC. It translates to CASSHRLAGGLETQYF.

This clonotype was detected only a few times. This rearrangement joins TRBV27 to TRBJ2-3; maybe TRBD1 (5 bases). The CDR3 loop spans 12 amino acids. Germline CDR1 and CDR2: MNHEY and SMNVEV (reference sequence). V was clipped by 7 bases and J by 8 bases, with 13 bases between them. CDR3 residues: CASTPAQGTQYF. The CDR3 DNA sequence: TGTGCCAGCACCCCTGCCCAGGGTACGCAGTATTTT.

This clonotype was found many times. The chain recombines TRBV29-1 with TRBJ1-1; 9 bases align to TRBD1. The CDR3 extends over 14 amino acids. Germline loops: CDR1 SQVTM, CDR2 ANQGSEA. Losses at the gene ends were 1 base for V and 5 bases for J; bases not matched to a gene: 5. The CDR3 sequence: CSVEVRTGETEAFF. DNA of the CDR3: TGCAGCGTTGAAGTACGGACAGGGGAGACTGAAGCTTTCTTT.

This sequence joins TRBV29-1 and TRBJ2-7; a possible D gene is TRBD2 (6 bases). V lost 6 bases to trimming and J lost 2 bases, with 17 bases between them. This CDR3 is 14 amino acids long. Germline V CDR1 and CDR2: SQVTM, ANQGSEA. The CDR3 sequence: CSVVGTRDTYEQYF. Written as DNA, the CDR3 is TGCAGCGTCGTAGGGACTCGCGATACCTACGAGCAGTACTTC.

V is TRBV2 and J is TRBJ2-5, with a possible D match to TRBD1 (5 bases). The V gene's germline CDR1 is SNHLY and CDR2 FYNNEI. The CDR3 is 15 residues long. V was pared by 3 bases and J by 5 bases, with 16 bases between. CDR3 sequence reads: CASSELNRAGETQYF. The CDR3 DNA follows: TGTGCCAGCAGTGAGTTGAATAGGGCAGGGGAGACCCAGTACTTC.

This clonotype was found many times. The chain combines TRBV27 with TRBJ2-3; no definite D call. The germline CDR1 and CDR2 sequences are MNHEY and SMNVEV (reference sequence). The CDR3 spans 15 residues. Trimming cost V 8 bases and J 5 bases, with 20 bases left between them. This CDR3 reads CASSDQRRFGDTQYF. CDR3 coding DNA: TGTGCCAGCTCGGACCAGAGAAGATTCGGAGATACGCAGTATTTT.

This clonotype was observed many times. This chain links TRBV12-3 or TRBV12-4 with TRBJ2-7; the match to TRBD2 covers 10 bases. Trimming removed 8 bases from V and 3 bases from J; junction bases left unmatched: 10. The CDR3 covers 15 residues. The CDR3 loop is CASSGSGRFGYEQYF. CDR3 nucleotide sequence: TGTGCCAGCTCGGGTAGCGGGAGGTTCGGCTACGAGCAGTACTTC.

The genes are TRBV7-9 and TRBJ1-1; D remains ambiguous. The V gene's germline CDR1 is SEHNR and CDR2 FQNEAQ (reference sequence). V was pared by 5 bases and J by 8 bases, with 12 bases between. The CDR3 extends over 12 amino acids. The DNA of the CDR3 is TGTGCCAGCAGCATAAGACTTCGCGAAGCTTTCTTT. Translating it yields CASSIRLREAFF.

This clonotype was seen a handful of times. The chain carries TRBV7-9 and TRBJ2-5; 7 nucleotides line up with TRBD1. The germline gives CDR1 SEHNR, CDR2 FQNEAQ (reference sequence). This CDR3 region has 13 residues. Trimming cost V 8 bases and J 2 bases; bases outside gene matches: 5. CDR3 DNA: TGTGCCAGCGAGTTCAGGGGGCAAGAGACCCAGTACTTC. This sequence encodes CASEFRGQETQYF.

This chain connects TRBV4-1 to TRBJ2-1; 12 bases line up with TRBD2. V was clipped by 4 bases and J by 3 bases; unmatched bases: 4. This CDR3 contains 16 residues. CDR1 and CDR2 from the germline V gene are MGHRA and YSYEKL. In DNA, the CDR3 is TGCGCCAGCAGCCGCCGACTAGCGGGAGTCTACAATGAGCAGTTCTTC. Protein product: CASSRRLAGVYNEQFF.

This clonotype was detected only a few times. V usage is TRBV2 and J usage is TRBJ2-2; 8 bases align to TRBD2. This CDR3 is 17 amino acids long. With 2 bases clipped from V and 2 bases from J, the junction kept 7 bases outside the gene matches. Germline V lookup: CDR1 SNHLY, CDR2 FYNNEI. The CDR3 region has the DNA TGTGCCAGCAGTGAAAGGTCTACTAGCGGAAACACCGGGGAGCTGTTTTTT. Translated, it gives CASSERSTSGNTGELFF. The variable domain in full, completed from reference TRBV2 and TRBJ2-2, reads EPEVTQTPSHQVTQMGQEVILRCVPISNHLYFYWYRQILGQKVEFLVSFYNNEISEKSEIFDDQFSVERPDGSNFTLKIRSTKLEDSAMYFCASSERSTSGNTGELFFGEGSRLTVL.

The gene calls are TRBV7-9 and TRBJ2-1; 9 nucleotides line up with TRBD1. Germline V lookup: CDR1 SEHNR, CDR2 FQNEAQ (reference sequence). The CDR3 extends over 16 amino acids. With V trimmed by 2 bases and J by 0 bases, 2 bases remained unmatched. CDR3 in amino acids: CASSLTDRGSYNEQFF. The CDR3 nucleotides read TGTGCCAGCAGCTTAACGGACAGGGGCTCCTACAATGAGCAGTTCTTC.

This clonotype was recorded many times. The genes are TRBV5-1 and TRBJ2-7, with D possibly being TRBD1 or TRBD2 (5 bases each). The germline CDR1 and CDR2 sequences are SGHRS and YFSETQ. There are 14 residues in the CDR3. Trimming left V 5 bases short and J 2 bases short, with 14 bases between. CDR3 in amino acids: CASSSGTSAYEQYF. CDR3 in DNA: TGCGCCAGCAGTTCCGGGACGTCAGCCTACGAGCAGTACTTC.

This clonotype was detected a few times. The chain recombines TRBV20-1 with TRBJ2-1; 7 bases align to TRBD1. The CDR3 runs 14 residues. Germline values: CDR1 DFQATT, CDR2 SNEGSKA (reference sequence). V shed 5 bases, J shed 3 bases, and the junction held 7 bases outside the gene matches. In DNA, the CDR3 is TGCAGTGCTGGACGCACAGGGGTCTACAATGAGCAGTTCTTC. Translated: CSAGRTGVYNEQFF.